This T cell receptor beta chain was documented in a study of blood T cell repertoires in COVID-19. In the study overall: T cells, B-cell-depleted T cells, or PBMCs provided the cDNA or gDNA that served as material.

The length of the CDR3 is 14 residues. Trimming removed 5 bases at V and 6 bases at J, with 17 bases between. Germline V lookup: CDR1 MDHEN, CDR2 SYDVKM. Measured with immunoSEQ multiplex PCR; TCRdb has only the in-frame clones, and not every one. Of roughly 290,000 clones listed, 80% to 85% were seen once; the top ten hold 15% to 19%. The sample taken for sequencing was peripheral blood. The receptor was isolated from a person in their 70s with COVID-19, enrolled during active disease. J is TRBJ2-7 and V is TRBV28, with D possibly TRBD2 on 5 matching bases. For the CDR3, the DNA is TGTGCCAGCAGTCCAGCCGCCCGGAGGAGCGAGCAGTACTTC. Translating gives CASSPAARRSEQYF.